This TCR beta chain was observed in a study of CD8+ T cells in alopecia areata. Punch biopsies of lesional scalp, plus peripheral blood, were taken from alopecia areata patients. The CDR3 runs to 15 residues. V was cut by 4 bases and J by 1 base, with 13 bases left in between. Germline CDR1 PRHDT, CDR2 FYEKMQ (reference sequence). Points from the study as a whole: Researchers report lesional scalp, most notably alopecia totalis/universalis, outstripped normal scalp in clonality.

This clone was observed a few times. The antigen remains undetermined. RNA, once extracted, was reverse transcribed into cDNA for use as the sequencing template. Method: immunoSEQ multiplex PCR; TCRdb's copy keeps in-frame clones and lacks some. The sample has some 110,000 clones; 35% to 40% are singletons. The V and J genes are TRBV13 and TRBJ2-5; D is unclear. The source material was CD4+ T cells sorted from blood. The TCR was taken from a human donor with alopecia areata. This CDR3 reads CASSSRPKSQETQYF. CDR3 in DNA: TGTGCCAGCAGCTCCCGTCCGAAGTCCCAAGAGACCCAGTACTTC.